Below, one T cell receptor (beta chain) is given with its context. These data come from a study of T-cell reconstitution after alpha-beta-depleted transplantation in children. The library targeted TCRbeta and was prepared with unique molecular identifiers. TCRdb processed the PCR reads anew with MiXCR; each CDR3 protein has one entry. The profile covers 450,000 to 600,000 distinct CDR3 sequences, with 10% to 15% appearing a single time and around 2.2% taken by the ten largest. The CDR3 spans 14 residues. V was shortened by 4 bases and J by 1 base, with 14 bases between the two germline ends. In germline, CDR1 is SQVTM, CDR2 ANQGSEA.

The clonotype comes from a male patient between 10 and 17 years old who had a stem cell transplant for acute myeloid leukemia, so the T cells may come from the graft donor. This sample comprised PBMCs, mostly from graft donor cells, obtained 360 days after TCRalphabeta/CD19-depleted stem cell transplant. The chain joins TRBV29-1 to TRBJ2-7; D unresolved. CDR3 DNA: TGCAGCGTTGGTGCTAGAGAAGGGTCCTACGAGCAGTACTTC. Translating gives CSVGAREGSYEQYF.